The rows below give T cell receptor beta chains drawn from one sample of a study of blood T cells in healthy people across ages. MiXCR, applied by TCRdb to the 5' RACE reads, yields one record per CDR3 protein. The data show 2 million or so distinct CDR3 sequences, about 50% seen once. Sequenced sample: blood. The receptors originated from a woman aged 40 to 50 in good health. The CDR3 runs from the conserved cysteine through the conserved F or W. D genes are given only for firm matches. The listing skips clone size in some rows; elsewhere it reads once, few, many or a size class.

d_gene	v_gene	j_gene	abundance	CDR3aa	CDR3nt
TRBD1	TRBV6-1	TRBJ1-1	few	CASRDRPNTEAFF	TGTGCCAGCAGGGACAGGCCGAACACTGAAGCTTTCTTT
-	TRBV5-1	TRBJ2-5	-	CASSLSKNEQYF	TGCGCCAGCAGCTTAAGTAAGAATGAGCAGTACTTC
-	TRBV11-2	TRBJ2-1	-	CASSLWAGYNEQFF	TGTGCCAGCAGCTTATGGGCGGGGTACAATGAGCAGTTCTTC
-	TRBV6-2/TRBV6-3	TRBJ2-1	-	CASRAGPYNEQFF	TGTGCCAGCAGGGCGGGACCCTACAATGAGCAGTTCTTC
-	TRBV7-2	TRBJ1-2	-	CASSPWTNTDYGYTF	TGTGCCAGCAGCCCCTGGACGAATACCGACTATGGCTACACCTTC
-	TRBV27	TRBJ1-6	few	CASSPRGISPLHF	TGTGCCAGCAGTCCGCGTGGAATTTCACCCCTCCACTTT
-	TRBV6-4	TRBJ2-3	once	CASSEGLGDTQYF	TGTGCCAGCAGTGAGGGGTTGGGAGATACGCAGTATTTT
TRBD2	TRBV18	TRBJ2-1	-	CASSPEILAGATGNEQFF	TGTGCCAGCTCACCAGAAATCCTAGCGGGGGCCACAGGGAATGAGCAGTTCTTC
TRBD2	TRBV6-1	TRBJ2-1	-	CASSEKLAGATNEQFF	TGTGCCAGCAGTGAAAAGCTAGCGGGGGCTACCAATGAGCAGTTCTTC
-	TRBV20-1	TRBJ2-7	-	CSARDSGFRAYEQYF	TGCAGTGCTAGAGATTCCGGGTTCCGAGCCTACGAGCAGTACTTC
-	TRBV6-6	TRBJ2-7	-	CASSYSSGVPYF	TGTGCCAGCAGTTACTCCTCCGGGGTCCCGTACTTC
TRBD2	TRBV28	TRBJ2-1	-	CASNPGGASYNEQFF	TGTGCCAGCAACCCCGGGGGGGCCTCCTACAATGAGCAGTTCTTC
-	TRBV13	TRBJ2-7	few	CAGSLIAAGSNEQYF	TGTGCCGGCAGCTTAATCGCGGCAGGGAGCAACGAGCAGTACTTC
-	TRBV7-2	TRBJ2-5	-	CASSYRVETQYF	TGTGCCAGCAGCTATCGAGTTGAGACCCAGTACTTC
-	TRBV9	TRBJ2-5	-	CASSVTGGGVETQYF	TGTGCCAGCAGCGTAACAGGGGGAGGGGTAGAGACCCAGTACTTC
-	TRBV4-3	TRBJ2-1	few	CASSQDRMGNEQFF	TGCGCCAGCAGCCAAGATAGAATGGGCAATGAGCAGTTCTTC
TRBD1	TRBV6-6	TRBJ1-2	many	CASSYGTDYGYTF	TGTGCCAGCAGTTACGGGACAGACTATGGCTACACCTTC
TRBD1	TRBV27	TRBJ2-7	few	CASSFNAGGHEQYF	TGTGCCAGCAGTTTTAATGCAGGGGGCCACGAGCAGTACTTC
-	TRBV6-6	TRBJ2-7	-	CASSGRTYEQYF	TGTGCCAGCAGCGGCAGGACCTACGAGCAGTACTTC
-	TRBV10-3	TRBJ2-7	few	CAISELGKGCYEQYF	TGTGCCATCAGTGAGCTGGGTAAGGGGTGCTACGAGCAGTACTTC
-	TRBV7-2	TRBJ2-7	few	CASSLGWRGGEQYF	TGTGCCAGCAGCTTAGGGTGGCGGGGAGGTGAGCAGTACTTC
-	TRBV20-1	TRBJ2-3	-	CSARRIEGRQYF	TGCAGTGCTAGACGGATTGAGGGACGCCAGTATTTT
-	TRBV20-1	TRBJ1-2	few	CSARDRDFNYGYTF	TGCAGTGCTAGAGATCGGGATTTTAACTATGGCTACACCTTC
TRBD1	TRBV10-3	TRBJ2-3	-	CAISESRTGGRTDTQYF	TGTGCCATCAGTGAGTCGAGGACAGGGGGCCGCACAGATACGCAGTATTTT
-	TRBV6-1	TRBJ1-5	many	CASRRDGVPHSNQPQHF	TGTGCCAGCAGACGGGACGGCGTACCACATAGCAATCAGCCCCAGCATTTT
TRBD1	TRBV6-1	TRBJ1-5	-	CASSQGGLHQPQHF	TGTGCCAGCAGTCAGGGGGGTTTGCATCAGCCCCAGCATTTT
TRBD1	TRBV9	TRBJ2-1	few	CASSVGQGYDNEQFF	TGTGCCAGCAGCGTAGGACAGGGGTACGACAATGAGCAGTTCTTC
-	TRBV25-1	TRBJ2-1	-	CASSSLAGFKFF	TGTGCCAGCAGTTCGCTGGCGGGGTTCAAGTTCTTC
-	TRBV6-5	TRBJ2-3	-	CASSYSTGLSSTDTQYF	TGTGCCAGCAGTTACTCGACTGGCTTGTCTAGCACAGATACGCAGTATTTT
-	TRBV20-1	TRBJ2-1	-	CSARDYAGQLYNEQFF	TGCAGTGCTAGAGATTATGCGGGACAGTTATACAATGAGCAGTTCTTC
-	TRBV27	TRBJ2-5	-	CASSVLGREETQYF	TGTGCCAGCAGTGTCTTGGGCAGGGAAGAGACCCAGTACTTC
TRBD1	TRBV7-9	TRBJ1-2	few	CASSLASSGGLSHGYTF	TGTGCCAGCAGCTTAGCATCGTCAGGGGGGCTATCTCATGGCTACACCTTC
-	TRBV6-5	TRBJ2-7	-	CASSYSRLDSYEQYF	TGTGCCAGCAGTTACTCACGACTTGATTCCTACGAGCAGTACTTC